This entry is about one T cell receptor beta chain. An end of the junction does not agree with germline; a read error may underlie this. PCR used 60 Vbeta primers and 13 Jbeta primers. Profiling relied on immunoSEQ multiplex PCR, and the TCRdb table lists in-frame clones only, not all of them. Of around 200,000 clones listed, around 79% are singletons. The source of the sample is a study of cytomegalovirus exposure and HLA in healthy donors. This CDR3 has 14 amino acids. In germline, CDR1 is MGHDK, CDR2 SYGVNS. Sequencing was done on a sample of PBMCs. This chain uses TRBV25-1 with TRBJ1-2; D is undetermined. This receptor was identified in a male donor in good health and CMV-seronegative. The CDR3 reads CACSEADTGYGYTF. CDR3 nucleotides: TGTGCCTGCAGTGAGGCCGACACTGGCTATGGCTACACCTTC.